The sequence of this TCR beta chain was determined in a study of blood T cell repertoires in COVID-19. The germline V and J ends were trimmed by 0 bases and 7 bases, with 10 bases remaining between them. The germline CDR1 and CDR2 sequences are SGHRS and YFSETQ. The CDR3 sequence is 13 residues long. The repertoire was sequenced with immunoSEQ multiplex PCR; TCRdb's copy has only in-frame clones and lacks some. The sample records approximately 10,000 clones, more than 80% being singletons. The sequenced material came from peripheral blood. This receptor was taken from a human donor in a cohort sampled during active COVID-19. The rearrangement joins TRBV5-1 to TRBJ1-1, with D hard to call. CDR3 coding DNA: TGCGCCAGCAGCTTGGGCCGACACAATGAAGCTTTCTTT. Translating gives CASSLGRHNEAFF.